One sample yielded the 3 T cell receptor beta chains listed below, sequenced in a study of T cells expressing NK-cell markers. TCRdb re-called the 5' RACE reads; every CDR3 protein appears as one record, without DNA. Its listing shows fewer than 550,000 distinct CDR3 sequences. The sequenced material came from blood T cells: a sorted CD56 or NKG2C T cell subset, CD4+ or CD8+ T cells, or bulk PBMC T cells (not recorded which). The receptors stem from a woman in her forties or fifties in good health.

The chain combines TRBV18 with TRBJ2-1. From germline, CDR1 is KGHSH and CDR2 LQKENI. The CDR3 is 15 amino acids. The chain's CDR3 is CASSLAGSSGNEQFF.

The chain combines TRBV10-3 with TRBJ1-5; TCRdb proposes TRBD1, but this gene call is untestable without DNA. CDR1 and CDR2 (germline): ENHRY, SYGVKD. This CDR3 has 16 residues. The CDR3 is CAISVEGRDSNQPQHF.

The chain employs TRBV30 and TRBJ2-1; as DNA is missing, the TRBD2 call by TCRdb cannot be tested. The CDR3 extends over 12 amino acids. CDR1 and CDR2 (germline): GTSNPN, SVGIG (reference sequence). The CDR3 sequence is CAWTREGNEQFF.